The rows below give T cell receptor beta chains drawn from one sample of a study of OX40 agonist ivuxolimab in advanced cancers. Using immunoSEQ multiplex PCR, the repertoire was profiled, and TCRdb retains in-frame clones only, with some absent. The sample contains 99,000 or so clones, roughly 95% of which appear only once. Specimen: CD4+ or CD8+ T cells sorted from blood, collected in a trial of the OX40 agonist ivuxolimab. The receptors shown here come from an adult with an advanced solid tumor such as melanoma, head and neck, liver or kidney cancer. Each CDR3 is given with its conserved first and last residue. The D gene is left open where the match is weak. Size tells how often a clone was seen (once, few, many) or the class of an expanded clone, and some rows leave it out.

NA	NA	TRBV19	TRBJ1-2	CATNRKGPSNYGYTF	TGTGCCACTAATCGTAAAGGCCCTTCTAACTATGGCTACACCTTC
TRBD1	NA	TRBV9	TRBJ2-7	CASSPGQGHSYEQYF	TGTGCCAGCAGCCCTGGACAGGGGCACTCCTACGAGCAGTACTTC
NA	NA	TRBV7-3	TRBJ1-1	CASSTQTNTEAFF	TGTGCCAGCAGCACACAAACGAACACTGAAGCTTTCTTT
NA	NA	TRBV7-9	TRBJ1-1	CASSLTMNTEAFF	TGTGCCAGCAGCTTAACCATGAACACTGAAGCTTTCTTT
TRBD1	NA	TRBV5-6	TRBJ1-5	CASSLAGTGDYQPQHF	TGTGCCAGCAGCTTGGCCGGGACAGGGGACTATCAGCCCCAGCATTTT
TRBD1	NA	TRBV6-6	TRBJ1-2	CASSLRQGSLYGYTF	TGTGCCAGCAGTCTCAGACAGGGTAGCCTCTATGGCTACACCTTC
NA	once	TRBV20-1	TRBJ2-7	CSARRTVEQYF	TGCAGTGCTAGACGGACGGTCGAGCAGTACTTC
NA	NA	TRBV4-1	TRBJ2-3	CASSQYDTQYF	TGCGCCAGCAGCCAGTATGATACGCAGTATTTT
TRBD1	few	TRBV2	TRBJ1-1	CALLGQFNTEAFF	TGTGCCTTACTGGGACAGTTTAACACTGAAGCTTTCTTT
NA	NA	TRBV6-5	TRBJ1-1	CASSYDGLGTEAFF	TGTGCCAGCAGTTATGACGGCCTTGGGACTGAAGCTTTCTTT
NA	NA	TRBV27	TRBJ2-6	CASGRRRDTLSSGANVLTF	TGTGCCAGCGGACGGCGCCGGGACACCCTGAGCTCTGGGGCCAACGTCCTGACTTTC
NA	NA	TRBV7-9	TRBJ2-5	CASSFRPGLETQYF	TGTGCCAGCAGCTTTAGGCCGGGCTTGGAGACCCAGTACTTC
TRBD2	NA	TRBV11-2	TRBJ2-7	CASSPAFRGRAYEQYF	TGTGCCAGCAGCCCCGCCTTTCGCGGGAGGGCCTACGAGCAGTACTTC
NA	NA	TRBV7-2	TRBJ1-3	CASSSGTAGNTIYF	TGTGCCAGCAGCTCCGGGACGGCTGGAAACACCATATATTTT
NA	NA	TRBV28	TRBJ1-5	CASRYPANQPQHF	TGTGCCAGCAGGTACCCGGCCAATCAGCCCCAGCATTTT
TRBD2	NA	TRBV5-1	TRBJ2-2	CASSSGGANTGELFF	TGCGCCAGCAGCTCCGGGGGGGCGAACACCGGGGAGCTGTTTTTT
NA	NA	TRBV25-1	TRBJ1-6	CARLTGTKDLPPLHF	TGTGCCAGGCTTACCGGGACTAAGGATTTGCCACCCCTCCACTTT
NA	NA	TRBV10-3	TRBJ2-5	CAISGGVVQETQYF	TGTGCCATCAGTGGGGGCGTAGTCCAAGAGACCCAGTACTTC
TRBD1	few	TRBV4-1	TRBJ1-4	CASSHGIYLTGTATNEKLFF	TGCGCCAGCAGCCATGGTATTTATTTGACAGGGACCGCAACTAATGAAAAACTGTTTTTT
NA	NA	TRBV10-3	TRBJ1-2	CAISESNKNGTGRIGYGYTF	TGTGCCATCAGTGAGTCGAACAAGAATGGTACAGGGCGGATTGGCTATGGCTACACCTTC
TRBD1	NA	TRBV18	TRBJ2-2	CASSPDRSINTGELFF	TGTGCCAGCTCACCGGACAGGAGTATTAACACCGGGGAGCTGTTTTTT
NA	NA	TRBV7-9	TRBJ2-5	CASSSGTQLAETQYF	TGTGCCAGCAGCTCCGGGACCCAATTGGCAGAGACCCAGTACTTC
NA	NA	TRBV11-2	TRBJ1-1	CASSLNRLNTEAFF	TGTGCCAGCAGCTTAAACAGATTGAACACTGAAGCTTTCTTT
NA	NA	TRBV27	TRBJ2-1	CASSLGTGRLEGQFF	TGTGCCAGCAGTTTAGGGACGGGCCGGCTGGAGGGGCAGTTCTTC
NA	NA	TRBV4-3	TRBJ1-3	CASSQGASGNTIYF	TGCGCCAGCAGCCAAGGTGCCAGCGGAAACACCATATATTTT
NA	NA	TRBV7-8	TRBJ1-1	CASSLERGLDAFF	TGTGCCAGCAGCTTAGAGAGGGGGTTGGATGCTTTCTTT
NA	NA	TRBV7-9	TRBJ1-2	CAGSTANYGYTF	TGTGCCGGGTCGACAGCTAACTATGGCTACACCTTC
NA	NA	TRBV7-2	TRBJ2-4	CASSLGPVAAVAKNIQYF	TGTGCCAGCAGCTTAGGGCCTGTAGCGGCTGTAGCCAAAAACATTCAGTACTTC
NA	NA	TRBV4-3	TRBJ2-7	CASSQETVGEQYF	TGCGCCAGCAGCCAAGAAACTGTCGGCGAGCAGTACTTC
TRBD2	once	TRBV12-5	TRBJ2-2	CASGSGLAGGAVRAGELFF	TGTGCTAGTGGTTCCGGACTAGCGGGAGGGGCAGTTAGGGCCGGGGAGCTGTTTTTT
TRBD1	NA	TRBV11-1	TRBJ2-1	CASSLARDSRYNEQFF	TGTGCCAGCAGCCTAGCACGGGACAGCCGATACAATGAGCAGTTCTTC
NA	NA	TRBV6-6	TRBJ2-7	CASSSQGSHEQYF	TGTGCCAGCAGTTCGCAGGGGTCCCACGAGCAGTACTTC
TRBD1	NA	TRBV4-2	TRBJ2-5	CASSQGDRPQYF	TGTGCCAGCAGCCAAGGGGACAGGCCTCAGTACTTC